The text below deals with one T cell receptor (beta chain). The antigen remains undetermined. An end of the junction differs from the germline gene, which may be a read error. This CDR3 spans 16 amino acids. Germline values: CDR1 MNHEY, CDR2 SVGAGI. The TCR beta cDNA libraries contained unique molecular identifiers. TCRdb analysed the PCR reads with MiXCR anew, one entry per CDR3 protein. The data show 400,000 to 500,000 distinct CDR3 sequences, approximately 39% seen once. The record originates from a study of post-analysis software for immune sequencing data. Whole-study findings and limits: Among 5 or 6 TRBV segments more frequent in patients than controls were TRBV5-6, TRBV5-1 and TRBV20-1.

Sequencing was carried out using blood. The J gene is TRBJ1-4, the V gene TRBV6-5; D call uncertain. The clonotype was recovered from a girl aged 2-10 years with multiple sclerosis. CDR3 amino acids: CAGSYAQPRSNEKLFF. The CDR3 DNA follows: TGTGCCGGCAGTTACGCCCAACCTCGGAGTAATGAAAAACTGTTTTTT.